Described below is a single T cell receptor (beta chain) sequence and its context. The antigen is unknown. These data belong to a study of cytomegalovirus exposure and HLA in healthy donors. Findings and limits, study-wide: A later analysis showed that HLA-associated TCR beta chains had undergone more clonal expansion than equally common others. Available immune exposure information was restricted to CMV serostatus only.

With V trimmed by 5 bases and J by 15 bases, 15 bases remained unmatched. In germline, CDR1 is SEHNR, CDR2 FQNEAQ (reference sequence). This CDR3 contains 16 residues. Use of 60 Vbeta and 13 Jbeta primers characterized the PCR. Repertoires were generated with immunoSEQ multiplex PCR, while TCRdb's copy carries only in-frame clones and drops some. Of 100,000 to 150,000 clones in the sample, around 80% were seen once. The receptor comes from a human donor in good health. Source material: PBMCs. This chain links TRBV7-9 with TRBJ2-1, with TRBD2 matching 14 bases. The CDR3 bases are TGTGCCAGCAGCCCTAATTCTGGACTAGCGGGGGGAGAGGGGTTCTTC. Translated, it gives CASSPNSGLAGGEGFF.